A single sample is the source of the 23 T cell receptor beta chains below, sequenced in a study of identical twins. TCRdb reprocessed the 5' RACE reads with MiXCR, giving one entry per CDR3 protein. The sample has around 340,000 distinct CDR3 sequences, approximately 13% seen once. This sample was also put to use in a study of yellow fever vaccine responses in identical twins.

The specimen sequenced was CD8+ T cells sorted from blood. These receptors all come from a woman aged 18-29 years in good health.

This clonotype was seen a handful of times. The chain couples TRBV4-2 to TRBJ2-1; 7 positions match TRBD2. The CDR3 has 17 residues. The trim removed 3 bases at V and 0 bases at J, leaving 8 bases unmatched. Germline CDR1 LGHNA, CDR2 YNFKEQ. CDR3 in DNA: TGTGCCAGCAGCCACAGGGACTACCGGAGCTCCTACAATGAGCAGTTCTTC. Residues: CASSHRDYRSSYNEQFF.

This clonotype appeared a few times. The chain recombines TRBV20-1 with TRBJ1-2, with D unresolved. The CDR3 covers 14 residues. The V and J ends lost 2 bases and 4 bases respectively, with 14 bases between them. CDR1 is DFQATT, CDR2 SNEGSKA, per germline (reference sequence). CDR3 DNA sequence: TGCAGTGCTAGATATAACCGGGCGACCTATGGCTACACCTTC. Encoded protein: CSARYNRATYGYTF.

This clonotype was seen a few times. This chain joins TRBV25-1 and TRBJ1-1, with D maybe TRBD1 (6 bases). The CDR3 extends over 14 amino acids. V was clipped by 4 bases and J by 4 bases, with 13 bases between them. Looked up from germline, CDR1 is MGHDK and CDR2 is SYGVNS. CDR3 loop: CASSGTQGATEAFF. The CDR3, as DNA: TGTGCCAGCAGTGGTACACAGGGCGCCACTGAAGCTTTCTTT.

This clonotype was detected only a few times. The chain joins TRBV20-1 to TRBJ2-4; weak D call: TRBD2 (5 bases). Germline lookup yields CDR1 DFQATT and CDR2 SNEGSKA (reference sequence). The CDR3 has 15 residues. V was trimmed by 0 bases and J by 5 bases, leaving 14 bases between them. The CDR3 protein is CSARDNYSGENIQYF. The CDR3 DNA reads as TGCAGTGCTAGAGATAACTACAGCGGAGAAAACATTCAGTACTTC.

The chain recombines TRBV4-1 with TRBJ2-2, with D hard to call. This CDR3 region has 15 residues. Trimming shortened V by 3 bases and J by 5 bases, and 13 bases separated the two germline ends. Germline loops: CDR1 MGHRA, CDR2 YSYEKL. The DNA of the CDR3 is TGCGCCAGCAGCCATAGACAATCCGGGACCGGGGAGCTGTTTTTT. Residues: CASSHRQSGTGELFF.

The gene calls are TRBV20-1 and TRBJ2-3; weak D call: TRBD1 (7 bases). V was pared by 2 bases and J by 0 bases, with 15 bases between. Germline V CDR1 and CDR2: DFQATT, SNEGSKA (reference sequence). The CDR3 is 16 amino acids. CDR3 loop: CSARPRGVPSTDTQYF. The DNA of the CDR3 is TGCAGTGCTAGACCCAGGGGGGTTCCTAGCACAGATACGCAGTATTTT.

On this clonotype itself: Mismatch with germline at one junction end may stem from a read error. The CDR3, as DNA: TGTGCCAGCGGCCTTGGGCTAGCGGGAGGGCCAAATGAGCAGTTCTTC. This codes for CASGLGLAGGPNEQFF. V and J are TRBV4-1 and TRBJ2-1, with 12 bases identical to TRBD2. Germline V gene data show CDR1 as MGHRA and CDR2 as YSYEKL. There are 16 residues in the CDR3.

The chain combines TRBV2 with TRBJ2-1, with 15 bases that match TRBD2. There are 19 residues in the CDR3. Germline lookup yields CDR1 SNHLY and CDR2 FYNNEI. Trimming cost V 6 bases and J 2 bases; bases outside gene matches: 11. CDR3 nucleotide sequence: TGTGCCAGCAGCCCGTTCGGGACTAGCGGGAGGAAAACCTACAATGAGCAGTTCTTC. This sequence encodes CASSPFGTSGRKTYNEQFF.

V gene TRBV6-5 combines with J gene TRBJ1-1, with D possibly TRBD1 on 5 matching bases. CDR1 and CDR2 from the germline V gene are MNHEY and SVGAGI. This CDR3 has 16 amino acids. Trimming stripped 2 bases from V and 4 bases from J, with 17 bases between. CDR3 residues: CASSYHDAGLTTEAFF. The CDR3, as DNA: TGTGCCAGCAGTTACCATGACGCGGGACTGACCACTGAAGCTTTCTTT.

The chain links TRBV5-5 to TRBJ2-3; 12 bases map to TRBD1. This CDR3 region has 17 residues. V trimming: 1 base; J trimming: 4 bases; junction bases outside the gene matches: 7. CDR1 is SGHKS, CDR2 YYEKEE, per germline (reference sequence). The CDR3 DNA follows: TGTGCCAGCAGCTTGAAACCGGGACAGGGGGCCTCAGATACGCAGTATTTT. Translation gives CASSLKPGQGASDTQYF.

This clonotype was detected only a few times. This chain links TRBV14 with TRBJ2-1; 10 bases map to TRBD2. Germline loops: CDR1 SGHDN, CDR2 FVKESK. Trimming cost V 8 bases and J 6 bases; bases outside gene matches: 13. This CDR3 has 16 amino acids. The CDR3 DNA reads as TGTGCCAGCCAACCGACTAGCGGGTTAGAAGTCAATGAGCAGTTCTTC. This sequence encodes CASQPTSGLEVNEQFF.

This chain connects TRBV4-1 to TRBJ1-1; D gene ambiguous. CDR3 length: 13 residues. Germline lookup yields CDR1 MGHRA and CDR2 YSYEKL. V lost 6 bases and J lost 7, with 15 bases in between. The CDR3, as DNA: TGCGCCAGCAGGGACGGGCTGTTGGGTGAAGCTTTCTTT. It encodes CASRDGLLGEAFF.

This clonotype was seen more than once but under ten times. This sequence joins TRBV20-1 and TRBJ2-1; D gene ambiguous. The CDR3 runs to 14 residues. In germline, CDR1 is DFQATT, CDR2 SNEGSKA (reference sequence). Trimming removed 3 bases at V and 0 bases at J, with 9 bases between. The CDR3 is CSARGFSSYNEQFF. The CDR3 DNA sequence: TGCAGTGCTAGGGGTTTTAGCTCCTACAATGAGCAGTTCTTC.

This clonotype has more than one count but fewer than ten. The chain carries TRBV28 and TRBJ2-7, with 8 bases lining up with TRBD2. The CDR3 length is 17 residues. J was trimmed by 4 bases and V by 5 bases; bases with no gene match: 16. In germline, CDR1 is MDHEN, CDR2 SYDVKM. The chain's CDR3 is CASSTPELPGGGYEQYF. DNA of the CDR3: TGTGCCAGCAGTACACCCGAGCTGCCCGGCGGGGGGTACGAGCAGTACTTC.

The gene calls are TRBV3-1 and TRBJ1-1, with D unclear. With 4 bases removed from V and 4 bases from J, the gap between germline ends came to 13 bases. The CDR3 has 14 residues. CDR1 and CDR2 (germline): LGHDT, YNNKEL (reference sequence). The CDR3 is CASSPGGLGTEAFF. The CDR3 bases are TGTGCCAGCAGCCCCGGTGGTCTTGGCACTGAAGCTTTCTTT.

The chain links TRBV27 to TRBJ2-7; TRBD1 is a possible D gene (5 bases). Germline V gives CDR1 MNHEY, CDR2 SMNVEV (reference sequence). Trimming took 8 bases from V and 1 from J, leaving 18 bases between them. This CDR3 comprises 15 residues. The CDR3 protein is CASSHWGGSSYEQYF. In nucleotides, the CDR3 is TGTGCCAGCTCCCATTGGGGCGGATCATCCTACGAGCAGTACTTC.

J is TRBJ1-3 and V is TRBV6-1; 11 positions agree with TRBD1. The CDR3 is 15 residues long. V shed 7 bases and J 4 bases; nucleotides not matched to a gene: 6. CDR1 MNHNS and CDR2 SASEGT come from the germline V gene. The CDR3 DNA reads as TGTGCCAGCACTCTGGACAGGGGGCCGGGAAACACCATATATTTT. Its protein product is CASTLDRGPGNTIYF.

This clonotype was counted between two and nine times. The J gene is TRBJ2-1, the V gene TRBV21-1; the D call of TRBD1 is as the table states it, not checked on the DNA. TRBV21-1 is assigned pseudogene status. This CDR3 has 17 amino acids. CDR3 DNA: TGTGCCAGCAGCAAAGGGACAGGGATGGGAGACTACAATGAGCAGTTCTTC. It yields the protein CASSKGTGMGDYNEQFF.

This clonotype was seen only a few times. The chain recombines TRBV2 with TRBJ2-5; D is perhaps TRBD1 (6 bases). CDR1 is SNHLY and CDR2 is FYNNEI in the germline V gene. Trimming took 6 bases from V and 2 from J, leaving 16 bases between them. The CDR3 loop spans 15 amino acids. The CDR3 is CASSNRDFGQETQYF. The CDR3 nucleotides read TGTGCCAGCAGCAACAGGGATTTTGGTCAAGAGACCCAGTACTTC.

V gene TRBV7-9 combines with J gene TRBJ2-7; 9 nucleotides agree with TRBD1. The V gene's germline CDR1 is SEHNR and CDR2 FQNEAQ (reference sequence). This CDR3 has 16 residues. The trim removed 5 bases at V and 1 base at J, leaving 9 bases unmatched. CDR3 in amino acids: CASSPTTGGISYEQYF. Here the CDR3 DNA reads TGTGCCAGCAGCCCAACTACAGGGGGCATTTCCTACGAGCAGTACTTC. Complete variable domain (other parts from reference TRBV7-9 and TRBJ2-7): DTGVSQNPRHKITKRGQNVTFRCDPISEHNRLYWYRQTLGQGPEFLTYFQNEAQLEKSRLLSDRFSAERPKGSFSTLEIQRTEQGDSAMYLCASSPTTGGISYEQYFGPGTRLTVT.

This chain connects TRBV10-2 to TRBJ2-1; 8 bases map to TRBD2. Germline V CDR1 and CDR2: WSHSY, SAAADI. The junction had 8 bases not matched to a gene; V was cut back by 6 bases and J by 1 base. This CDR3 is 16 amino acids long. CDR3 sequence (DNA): TGCGCCAGCAGCGACCGACTAGCGCAATCCTACAATGAGCAGTTCTTC. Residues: CASSDRLAQSYNEQFF.

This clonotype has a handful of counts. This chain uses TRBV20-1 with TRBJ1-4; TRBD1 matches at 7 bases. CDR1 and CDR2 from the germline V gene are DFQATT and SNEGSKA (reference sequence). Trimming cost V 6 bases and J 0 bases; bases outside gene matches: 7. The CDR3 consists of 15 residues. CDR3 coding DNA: TGCAGTGCCCAGGGGGGAGAGACAACTAATGAAAAACTGTTTTTT. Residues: CSAQGGETTNEKLFF.

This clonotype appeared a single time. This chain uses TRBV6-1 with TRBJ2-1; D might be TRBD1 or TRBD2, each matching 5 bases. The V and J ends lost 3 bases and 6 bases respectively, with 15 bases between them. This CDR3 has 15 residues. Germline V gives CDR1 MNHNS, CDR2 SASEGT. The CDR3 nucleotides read TGTGCCAGCAGTGACCTTGGGACCCCTGCCAATGAGCAGTTCTTC. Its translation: CASSDLGTPANEQFF.